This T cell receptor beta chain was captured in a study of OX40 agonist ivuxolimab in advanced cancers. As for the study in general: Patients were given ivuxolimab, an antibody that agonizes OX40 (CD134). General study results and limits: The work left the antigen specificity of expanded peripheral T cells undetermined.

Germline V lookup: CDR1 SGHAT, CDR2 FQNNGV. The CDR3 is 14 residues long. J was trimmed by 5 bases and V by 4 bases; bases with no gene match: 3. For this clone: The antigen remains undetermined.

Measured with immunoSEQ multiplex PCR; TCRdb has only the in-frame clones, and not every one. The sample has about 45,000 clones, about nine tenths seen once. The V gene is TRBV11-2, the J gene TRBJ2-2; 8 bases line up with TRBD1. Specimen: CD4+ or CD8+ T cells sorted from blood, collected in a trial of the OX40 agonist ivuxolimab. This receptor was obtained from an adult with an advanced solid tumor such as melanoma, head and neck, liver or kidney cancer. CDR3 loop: CASSWGTGTGELFF. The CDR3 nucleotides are TGTGCCAGCAGCTGGGGGACAGGTACCGGGGAGCTGTTTTTT.